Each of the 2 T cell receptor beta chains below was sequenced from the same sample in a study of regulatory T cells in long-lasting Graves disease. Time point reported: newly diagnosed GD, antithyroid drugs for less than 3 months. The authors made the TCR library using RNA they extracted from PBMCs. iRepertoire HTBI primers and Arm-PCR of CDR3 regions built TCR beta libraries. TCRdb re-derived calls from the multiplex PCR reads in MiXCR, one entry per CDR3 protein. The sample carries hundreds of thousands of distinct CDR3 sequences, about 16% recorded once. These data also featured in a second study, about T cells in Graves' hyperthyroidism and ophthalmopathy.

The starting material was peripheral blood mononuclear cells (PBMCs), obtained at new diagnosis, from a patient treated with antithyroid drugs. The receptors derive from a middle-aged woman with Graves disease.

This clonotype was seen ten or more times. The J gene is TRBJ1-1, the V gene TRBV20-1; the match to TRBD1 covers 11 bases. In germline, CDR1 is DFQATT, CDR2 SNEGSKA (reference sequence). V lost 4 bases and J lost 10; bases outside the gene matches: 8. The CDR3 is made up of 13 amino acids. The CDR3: CSATPGQGGRAFF. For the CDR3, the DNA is TGCAGTGCTACCCCGGGACAGGGGGGGAGAGCTTTCTTT.

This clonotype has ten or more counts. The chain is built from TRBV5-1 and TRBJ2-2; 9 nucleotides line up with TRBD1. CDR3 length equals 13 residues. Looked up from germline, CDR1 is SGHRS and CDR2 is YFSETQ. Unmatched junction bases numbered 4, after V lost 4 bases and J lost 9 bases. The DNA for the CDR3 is TGCGCCAGCAGCGTACAGGGGGCGCGGGAGCTGTTTTTT. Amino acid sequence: CASSVQGARELFF.